Listed below are T cell receptor beta chains from one sample, sequenced in a study of blood T cell repertoires in COVID-19. Clones were sequenced by immunoSEQ multiplex PCR, and TCRdb holds only the in-frame ones, with some missing. Of some 250,000 clones listed, around 81% are singletons. Sequences were obtained from peripheral blood. The receptor set was obtained from a woman in her sixties with active or convalescent COVID-19. Each CDR3 is given with its conserved first and last residue. A D gene is named only where the DNA matches it firmly. Not every row has a clone size; where given, it reads once, few, many or a size class.

cdr3_nt | cdr3_aa | d_call | v_call | clone_size | j_call
TGTGCCAGCAGGACAGGGGTGGGGTTTGGGTCACCCCTCCACTTT | CASRTGVGFGSPLHF | TRBD1 | TRBV27 | few | TRBJ1-6
TGTGCCAGCAGTTACGGCCAGGGCAGGGGCAATCAGCCCCAGCATTTT | CASSYGQGRGNQPQHF | NA | TRBV6-2/TRBV6-3 | NA | TRBJ1-5
TGTGCCAGCAGCACGACAGGGGGCTGGCAAGAGACCCAGTACTTC | CASSTTGGWQETQYF | TRBD1 | TRBV7-3 | NA | TRBJ2-5
TGTGCCAGCCAGTTACGCGGGGGGGCAAGAGATACGCAGTATTTT | CASQLRGGARDTQYF | TRBD2 | TRBV6-6 | NA | TRBJ2-3
TGTGCCACCAGTGACGGCTACGAGCAGTACTTC | CATSDGYEQYF | NA | TRBV24-1 | NA | TRBJ2-7
TGTGCCAGCAGTTTATCGGGGCAGAACACTGAAGCTTTCTTT | CASSLSGQNTEAFF | NA | TRBV27 | NA | TRBJ1-1
TGTGCCAGCAGTTTCGGGAGGGGGCGGATGAACACTGAAGCTTTCTTT | CASSFGRGRMNTEAFF | TRBD1 | TRBV7-2 | NA | TRBJ1-1
TGTGCCAGCAGCCCAGTCGATTCTGGAAACACCATATATTTT | CASSPVDSGNTIYF | NA | TRBV6-5 | NA | TRBJ1-3
TGCGCCAGCAGCCAGGGACAGGGGGACTATGGCTACACCTTC | CASSQGQGDYGYTF | TRBD1 | TRBV5-1 | NA | TRBJ1-2
TGTGCCACCAGCAGAAGCACCGGGACAGTTAGCAATCAGCCCCAGCATTTT | CATSRSTGTVSNQPQHF | TRBD1 | TRBV15 | NA | TRBJ1-5
TGTGCCACCAGTGATTTGCAGGGGGCCGGAAACACCATATATTTT | CATSDLQGAGNTIYF | TRBD1 | TRBV24-1 | NA | TRBJ1-3
TGTGCCAGCAGTTTCACAGGGGCACGGACTGAAGCTTTCTTT | CASSFTGARTEAFF | TRBD1 | TRBV6-6 | NA | TRBJ1-1
TGTGCCAGCAGTGTCGACAGCCCCCGCTCCTATAATTCACCCCTCCACTTT | CASSVDSPRSYNSPLHF | NA | TRBV2 | once | TRBJ1-6
TGTGCCAGCAGCTCAACAGGGAGCACTGAAGCTTTCTTT | CASSSTGSTEAFF | NA | TRBV7-3 | once | TRBJ1-1
TGTGCCAGCAGCTTAGCGGCGGGGGGGCCCTACAATGAGCAGTTCTTC | CASSLAAGGPYNEQFF | TRBD2 | TRBV7-2 | NA | TRBJ2-1
TGTGCCAGCAGCTTGCCGGGGGATCAGCCCCAGCATTTT | CASSLPGDQPQHF | NA | TRBV5-5 | NA | TRBJ1-5
TGTGCCAGCAGGCCCGGGACAGGCTATGGCTACACCTTC | CASRPGTGYGYTF | TRBD1 | TRBV14 | NA | TRBJ1-2
TGTGCCAGCAGCTTGGTTGGGGGCTTCACTGAAGCTTTCTTT | CASSLVGGFTEAFF | NA | TRBV5-4 | NA | TRBJ1-1
TGTGCCAGCAGCTTAAATACCGGGACAGTCCTCTACGAGCAGTACTTC | CASSLNTGTVLYEQYF | TRBD1 | TRBV5-8 | NA | TRBJ2-7
TGCGCCAGCAGCTCGCCCTACAGGGGAAACACTGAAGCTTTCTTT | CASSSPYRGNTEAFF | TRBD1 | TRBV5-1 | NA | TRBJ1-1
TGTGCCAGCAGCGTAGCTACCCCCGGGGAGCTGTTTTTT | CASSVATPGELFF | NA | TRBV9 | NA | TRBJ2-2
TGTGCCAGCAGTTTAGACAGGGACCACCTCTATGGCTACACCTTC | CASSLDRDHLYGYTF | TRBD1 | TRBV28 | NA | TRBJ1-2
TGCAGCGTTGAAACCAGCGGGGAGACCCAGTACTTC | CSVETSGETQYF | NA | TRBV29-1 | NA | TRBJ2-5
TGTGCCAGCCGGGGTTACAGGGGGTCAGACTATGGCTACACCTTC | CASRGYRGSDYGYTF | TRBD1 | TRBV6-5 | NA | TRBJ1-2
TGTGCCAGCAGCTCCTCCAATCTAGCCTCCTACGAGCAGTACTTC | CASSSSNLASYEQYF | NA | TRBV3-1/TRBV3-2 | NA | TRBJ2-7
TGTGCCAGCAGCCAAGGGTATTTGGGACAAACTTTATACGAGCAGTACTTC | CASSQGYLGQTLYEQYF | NA | TRBV3-1/TRBV3-2 | NA | TRBJ2-7
TGTGCCAGTCCCTCCCGGGGAGGAAACACCATATATTTT | CASPSRGGNTIYF | NA | TRBV19 | few | TRBJ1-3
TGTGCCAGCAGCGTTTTGACAGACATCGGGGGCTACACCTTC | CASSVLTDIGGYTF | NA | TRBV9 | once | TRBJ1-2
TGCACCAGCAGCCAAGATTGGGCGGGGGACTCCTACAATGAGCAGTTCTTC | CTSSQDWAGDSYNEQFF | NA | TRBV1 | NA | TRBJ2-1
TGTGCCAGCAACCCCGGACAGGGTGGAGGGGCCAAAAACATTCAGTACTTC | CASNPGQGGGAKNIQYF | TRBD1 | TRBV2 | NA | TRBJ2-4
TGTGCCAGCAGCTTAACTGCGGGGCCAAGCACAGATACGCAGTATTTT | CASSLTAGPSTDTQYF | NA | TRBV7-8 | NA | TRBJ2-3
TGTGCCAGTAGTGGGTCGACAGTAGGGGAGCTGTTTTTT | CASSGSTVGELFF | NA | TRBV19 | once | TRBJ2-2
TGTGCCAGCTCACCCGCCGAGTACGAGCAGTACTTC | CASSPAEYEQYF | NA | TRBV18 | NA | TRBJ2-7
TGTGCCAGCAGCCATGCGATCTCTGGGGCCAACGTCCTGACTTTC | CASSHAISGANVLTF | NA | TRBV5-6 | NA | TRBJ2-6
TGTGCCAGCAGCATAACGGGAAGGGGAAACACCATATATTTT | CASSITGRGNTIYF | NA | TRBV9 | once | TRBJ1-3
TGTGCCAGCAGCGTAGGGCTAGCGGGGAGAGAGACCCAGTACTTC | CASSVGLAGRETQYF | TRBD2 | TRBV9 | NA | TRBJ2-5
TGTGCCAGCGGAGGGTTCTGGGGCAATGAGCAGTTCTTC | CASGGFWGNEQFF | NA | TRBV7-3 | NA | TRBJ2-1
TGTGCCAGCAGCGACGGAGACAGGGGATCCACTGAAGCTTTCTTT | CASSDGDRGSTEAFF | TRBD1 | TRBV9 | NA | TRBJ1-1
TGTGCCAGCAGACTCGGACAGGGAGAAGTGGGCTACACCTTC | CASRLGQGEVGYTF | TRBD1 | TRBV7-9 | NA | TRBJ1-2
TGTGCCAGCTCACCACGACAGGGGGCCTATGGCTACACCTTC | CASSPRQGAYGYTF | TRBD1 | TRBV18 | NA | TRBJ1-2
TGTGCCAGCAGATTCGCTGGAGCCTACGAGCAGTACTTC | CASRFAGAYEQYF | NA | TRBV2 | NA | TRBJ2-7
TGTGCCAGCAGTTTTCGGGGGGGGAATGGCTACACCTTC | CASSFRGGNGYTF | NA | TRBV27 | NA | TRBJ1-2
TGTGCCAGTAGTCGCCGCGGCTCCCTTAGCTCCTATAATTCACCCCTCCACTTT | CASSRRGSLSSYNSPLHF | NA | TRBV19 | once | TRBJ1-6
TGTGCCAGCTCGGCAGACAGGGCCGCCGGGGAGCTGTTTTTT | CASSADRAAGELFF | TRBD1 | TRBV18 | NA | TRBJ2-2
TGTGCCAGCTCACCACCTCAACGGGTCCCGATGAACACTGAAGCTTTCTTT | CASSPPQRVPMNTEAFF | NA | TRBV18 | NA | TRBJ1-1
TGTGCCAGCAGCTTGGAAGCCACTAGCGGGGGCGATGAGCAGTTCTTC | CASSLEATSGGDEQFF | TRBD2 | TRBV5-4 | NA | TRBJ2-1
TGCGCCAGCAGCTTGGAAGGGGCGGCGAGCACCGGGGAGCTGTTTTTT | CASSLEGAASTGELFF | NA | TRBV5-1 | NA | TRBJ2-2
TGTGCCAGCAGCCCCCGGCGGGGGGGAAAGCTCACCGGGGAGCTGTTTTTT | CASSPRRGGKLTGELFF | TRBD2 | TRBV9 | NA | TRBJ2-2
TGTGCCAGCAGTTTATCAGGGATCAACGAGCAGTACTTC | CASSLSGINEQYF | NA | TRBV12-3/TRBV12-4 | NA | TRBJ2-7
TGTGCCAGCAGGATAGAAGCGGGGGGTCCCTCCTACGAGCAGTACTTC | CASRIEAGGPSYEQYF | TRBD2 | TRBV27 | NA | TRBJ2-7
TGTGCCAGCAGCTTGGGGACTAGCGGGGAGAATGAGCAGTTCTTC | CASSLGTSGENEQFF | TRBD2 | TRBV5-6 | many | TRBJ2-1
TGTGCCAGCAGCCAACTAGGGACTAGCGGGGCGGGTGAGCAGTTCTTC | CASSQLGTSGAGEQFF | TRBD2 | TRBV3-1/TRBV3-2 | NA | TRBJ2-1
TGTGCCAGCAGTCTCACGGCGGGGTGGGGGGAGCAGTACTTC | CASSLTAGWGEQYF | NA | TRBV28 | NA | TRBJ2-7
TGTGCCAGCAGCCAAGGCGGGGGGAAGACCCAGTACTTC | CASSQGGGKTQYF | TRBD2 | TRBV3-1/TRBV3-2 | NA | TRBJ2-5
TGTGCCAGCAGTGACCAGCGGCGGGGCAATGAGCAGTTCTTC | CASSDQRRGNEQFF | NA | TRBV2 | few | TRBJ2-1
TGTGCCAGCAGCACCCAGGCGGGGGGGTCACCCCTCCACTTT | CASSTQAGGSPLHF | NA | TRBV11-3 | once | TRBJ1-6
TGTGCCAGCAGCCCCAAAGGGCCTCGGGGTCCTCTTAACTATGGCTACACCTTC | CASSPKGPRGPLNYGYTF | NA | TRBV7-3 | NA | TRBJ1-2
TGTGCCAGCAGCCCCTCGGGCGGGGGGCCGTCCCAAGAGACCCAGTACTTC | CASSPSGGGPSQETQYF | TRBD2 | TRBV3-1/TRBV3-2 | NA | TRBJ2-5
TGTGCCAGCTCAACGGGGAGACAGGGGGCTCGAACTGAAGCTTTCTTT | CASSTGRQGARTEAFF | TRBD1 | TRBV18 | once | TRBJ1-1
TGTGCCAGCAGCCAAGGGGACAGGCAAAGCTTT | CASSQGDRQSF | TRBD1 | TRBV3-1/TRBV3-2 | NA | TRBJ1-1